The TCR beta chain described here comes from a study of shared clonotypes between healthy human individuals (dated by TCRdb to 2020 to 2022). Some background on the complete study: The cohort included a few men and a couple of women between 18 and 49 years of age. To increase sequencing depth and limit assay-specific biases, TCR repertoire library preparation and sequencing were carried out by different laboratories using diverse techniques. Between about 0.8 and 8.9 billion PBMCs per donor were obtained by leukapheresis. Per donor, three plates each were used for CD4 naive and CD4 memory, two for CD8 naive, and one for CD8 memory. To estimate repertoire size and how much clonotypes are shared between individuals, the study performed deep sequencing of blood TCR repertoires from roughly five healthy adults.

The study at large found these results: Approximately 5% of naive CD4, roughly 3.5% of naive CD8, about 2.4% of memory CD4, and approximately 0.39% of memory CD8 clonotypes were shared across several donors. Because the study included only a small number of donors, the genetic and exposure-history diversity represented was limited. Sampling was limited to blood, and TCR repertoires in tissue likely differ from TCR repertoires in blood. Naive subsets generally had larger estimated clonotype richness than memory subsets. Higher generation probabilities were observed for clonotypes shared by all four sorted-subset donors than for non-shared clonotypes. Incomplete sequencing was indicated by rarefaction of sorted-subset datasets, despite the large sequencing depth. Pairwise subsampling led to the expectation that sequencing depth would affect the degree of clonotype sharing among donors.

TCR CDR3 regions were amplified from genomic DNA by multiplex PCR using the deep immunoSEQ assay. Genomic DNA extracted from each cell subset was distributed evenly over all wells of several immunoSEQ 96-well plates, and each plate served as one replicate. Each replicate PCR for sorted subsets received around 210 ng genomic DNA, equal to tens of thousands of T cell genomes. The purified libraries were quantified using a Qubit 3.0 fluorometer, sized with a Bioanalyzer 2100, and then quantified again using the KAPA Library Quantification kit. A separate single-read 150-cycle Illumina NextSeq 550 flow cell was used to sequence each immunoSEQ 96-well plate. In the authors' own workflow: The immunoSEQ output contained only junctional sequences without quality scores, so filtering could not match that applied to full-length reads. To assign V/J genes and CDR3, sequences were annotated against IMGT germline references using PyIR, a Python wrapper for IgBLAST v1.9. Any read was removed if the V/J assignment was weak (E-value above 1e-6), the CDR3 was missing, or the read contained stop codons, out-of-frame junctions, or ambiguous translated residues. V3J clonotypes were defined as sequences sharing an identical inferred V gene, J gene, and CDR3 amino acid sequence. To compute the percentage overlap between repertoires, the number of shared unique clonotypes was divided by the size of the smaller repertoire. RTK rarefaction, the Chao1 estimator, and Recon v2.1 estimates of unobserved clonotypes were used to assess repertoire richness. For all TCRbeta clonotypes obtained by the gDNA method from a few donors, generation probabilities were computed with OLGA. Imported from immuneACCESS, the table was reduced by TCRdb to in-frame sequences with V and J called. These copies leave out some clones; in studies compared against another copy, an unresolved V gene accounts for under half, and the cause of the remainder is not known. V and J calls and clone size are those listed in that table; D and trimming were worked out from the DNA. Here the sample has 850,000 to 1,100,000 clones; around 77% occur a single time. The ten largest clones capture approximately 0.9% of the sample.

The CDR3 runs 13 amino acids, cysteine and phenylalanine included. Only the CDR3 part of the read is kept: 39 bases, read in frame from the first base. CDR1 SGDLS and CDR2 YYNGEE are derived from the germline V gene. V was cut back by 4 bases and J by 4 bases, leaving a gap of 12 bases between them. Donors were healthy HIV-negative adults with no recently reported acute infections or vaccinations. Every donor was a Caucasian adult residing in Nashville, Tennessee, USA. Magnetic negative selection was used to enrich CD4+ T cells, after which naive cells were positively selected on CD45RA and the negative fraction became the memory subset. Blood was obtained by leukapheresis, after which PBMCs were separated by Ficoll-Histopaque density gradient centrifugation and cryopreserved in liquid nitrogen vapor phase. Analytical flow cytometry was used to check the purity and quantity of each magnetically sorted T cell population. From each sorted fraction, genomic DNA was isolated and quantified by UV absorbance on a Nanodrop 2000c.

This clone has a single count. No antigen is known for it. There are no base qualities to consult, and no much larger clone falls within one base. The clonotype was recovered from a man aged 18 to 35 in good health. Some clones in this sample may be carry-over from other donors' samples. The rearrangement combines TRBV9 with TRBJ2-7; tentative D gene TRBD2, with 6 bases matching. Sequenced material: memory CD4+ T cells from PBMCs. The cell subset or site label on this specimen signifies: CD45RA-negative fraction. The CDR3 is CASSKSRGYEQYF. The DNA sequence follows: TGTGCCAGCAGCAAGAGCCGGGGGTACGAGCAGTACTTC. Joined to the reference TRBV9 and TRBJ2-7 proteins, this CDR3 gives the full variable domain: DSGVTQTPKHLITATGQRVTLRCSPRSGDLSVYWYQQSLDQGLQFLIQYYNGEERAKGNILERFSAQQFPDLHSELNLSSLELGDSALYFCASSKSRGYEQYFGPGTRLTVT.